This T cell receptor (beta chain) originates from a study of CD8 T cells in ankylosing spondylitis (dated by TCRdb to between 2016 and 2019). General notes on the study: T cell receptor beta repertoires were profiled in healthy donors and ankylosing spondylitis patients so that disease-linked TCR variants could be found. The full study cohort was made up of about 25 ankylosing spondylitis patients and 108 healthy donors. Peripheral blood was sampled, and synovial fluid was also collected from ankylosing spondylitis patients. The research as a whole found: According to the report, matched synovial fluid samples from ankylosing spondylitis patients were significantly enriched for the disease-linked clones. Blood from ankylosing spondylitis patients appeared to be characterized by a TCR beta motif made up of under ten highly homologous amino acid variants. A CD8+ phenotype was shown by the disease-linked clones, which were found at relatively low frequencies in peripheral blood. Some TCR beta motif variants had previously been reported in synovial fluid and blood of reactive arthritis patients, which suggested common disease-initiation mechanisms.

Concerning this clonotype: Its antigen is still unknown. Base qualities are not at hand, and no much larger clone is one base apart.

For each ankylosing spondylitis patient, the synovial fluid sample was matched to a blood sample from that same patient. CDR1 and CDR2 are drawn from the germline V gene: SGHRS, YFSETQ. The CDR3, cysteine through phenylalanine, is 17 amino acids long. Solely the CDR3 DNA is kept, with 51 bases framed from the first base. The junction shows trimming of 3 bases on V and 0 bases on J, plus 13 bases between the germline ends. TCRdb lists the instrument as Illumina HiSeq 2500. Quantitative 5'-RACE with molecular barcodes was used to prepare TCR beta libraries. Per the authors' processing: A new computational method, built on a probabilistic model of VDJ rearrangement, was used to identify disease-linked TCR variants. TCRdb reanalyzed the raw reads on its own, using fastp at Q25 for trimming and MiXCR for clone calling, and kept in-frame beta chains. Under each unique CDR3 protein, matching rows form one entry showing the most common genes and DNA. TCRdb's processing, not the study's, gives the V and J calls here. This sample has some 150,000 distinct CDR3 sequences in its table, and under 45% of those were observed once. The ten largest clonotypes hold roughly 15% of the sample.

The receptor's source is a male donor with ankylosing spondylitis. The rearrangement joined TRBV5-1 to TRBJ1-6; the D gene identity is not certain. The sample was synovial fluid, either unsorted or a sorted T cell fraction (not recorded which). In nucleotides, the sequence is TGCGCCAGCAGCTCATCCCCCCTCAGCTCCTATAATTCACCCCTCCACTTT. Translated, it reads CASSSSPLSSYNSPLHF.